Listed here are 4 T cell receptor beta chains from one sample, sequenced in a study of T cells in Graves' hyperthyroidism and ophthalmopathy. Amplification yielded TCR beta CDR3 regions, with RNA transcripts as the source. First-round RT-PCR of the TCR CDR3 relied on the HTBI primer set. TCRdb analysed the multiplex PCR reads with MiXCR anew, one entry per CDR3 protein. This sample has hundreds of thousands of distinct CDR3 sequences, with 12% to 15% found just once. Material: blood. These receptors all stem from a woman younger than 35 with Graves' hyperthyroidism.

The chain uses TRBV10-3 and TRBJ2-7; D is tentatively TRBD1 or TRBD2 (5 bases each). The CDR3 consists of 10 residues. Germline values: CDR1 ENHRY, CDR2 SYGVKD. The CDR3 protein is CTTGDAEQYF. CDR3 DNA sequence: TGTACCACTGGGGACGCCGAGCAGTACTTC.

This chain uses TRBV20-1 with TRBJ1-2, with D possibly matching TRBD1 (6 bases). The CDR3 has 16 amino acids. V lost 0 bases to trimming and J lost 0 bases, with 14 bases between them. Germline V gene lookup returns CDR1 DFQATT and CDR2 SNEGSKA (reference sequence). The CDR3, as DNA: TGCAGTGCTAGAGAGGGGGCCTACTCCTCTAACTATGGCTACACCTTC. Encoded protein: CSAREGAYSSNYGYTF.

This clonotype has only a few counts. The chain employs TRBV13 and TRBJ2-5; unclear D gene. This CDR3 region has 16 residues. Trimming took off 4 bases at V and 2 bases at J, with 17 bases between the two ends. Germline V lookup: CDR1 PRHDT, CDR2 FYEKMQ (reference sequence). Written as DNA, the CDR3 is TGTGCCAGCAGCTCCCTGGGTCCCTCTAGACAAGAGACCCAGTACTTC. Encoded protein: CASSSLGPSRQETQYF. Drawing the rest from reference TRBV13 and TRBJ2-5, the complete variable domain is AAGVIQSPRHLIKEKRETATLKCYPIPRHDTVYWYQQGPGQDPQFLISFYEKMQSDKGSIPDRFSAQQFSDYHSELNMSSLELGDSALYFCASSSLGPSRQETQYFGPGTRLLVL.

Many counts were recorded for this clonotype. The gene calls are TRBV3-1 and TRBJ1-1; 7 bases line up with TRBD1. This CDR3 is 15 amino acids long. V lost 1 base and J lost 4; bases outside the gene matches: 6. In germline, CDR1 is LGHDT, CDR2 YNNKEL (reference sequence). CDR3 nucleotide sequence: TGTGCCAGCAGCCAAGGTCAGGGGGGGAGCACTGAAGCTTTCTTT. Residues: CASSQGQGGSTEAFF.